The subject of this entry is one T cell receptor beta chain. This specimen belongs to a study of CD8 T cells in Susac syndrome. After extraction with the RNeasy kit, about 0.5 to 1 ug of the RNA was reverse transcribed using random hexamers. Amplification of the TCR beta CDR3 was carried out by immunoSEQ multiplex PCR, which spanned a total of 54 Vbeta and 13 Jbeta segments. TCRdb fed the immunoSEQ multiplex PCR reads into MiXCR, producing one record per CDR3 protein. This sample has about 110,000 distinct CDR3 sequences; roughly 95% occur once, and the top ten carry 0.096%. After removal of 0 bases from V and 4 bases from J, the junction contained 5 bases not matched to a gene. Looked up from germline, CDR1 is DFQATT and CDR2 is SNEGSKA (reference sequence). The CDR3 extends over 14 amino acids. Sequencing targeted TCR beta in blood CD8+ and CD4+ T cells. As controls, healthy donors matched for age and sex were used.

This clonotype was obtained from a human donor in good health. The V gene is TRBV20-1, the J gene TRBJ1-1; 7 bases are shared with TRBD1. Sequenced material: CD4+ T cells from PBMCs. CDR3 residues: CSARDAGGSTEAFF. The CDR3 bases are TGCAGTGCTAGAGATGCAGGGGGGAGCACTGAAGCTTTCTTT.